Listed here are 12 T cell receptor beta chains from one sample, sequenced in a study of T cell repertoires in cytomegalovirus infection. No cognate antigen is known for these TCRs. TCRdb processed the reads anew with MiXCR; each CDR3 protein has one entry. The sample yields about half a million distinct CDR3 sequences, about 39% seen once. Specimen: cultured PBMCs, collected from culture after CMV antigen stimulation. The source is a human donor in good health (CMV status not recorded). Some clones in this sample may be carry-over from other donors' samples.

This chain joins TRBV28 and TRBJ1-5; TRBD1 is a possible D gene (5 bases). This CDR3 region has 14 residues. The V end was cut by 10 bases, the J end by 0 bases, with 13 bases between. The germline V gene encodes CDR1 MDHEN and CDR2 SYDVKM. CDR3 nucleotides: TGTGCCACCCATAGGGGAAATAGCAATCAGCCCCAGCATTTT. Its protein is CATHRGNSNQPQHF.

This clonotype was recorded only once. V and J are TRBV27 and TRBJ2-7, with 9 bases aligning to TRBD1. Germline values: CDR1 MNHEY, CDR2 SMNVEV (reference sequence). CDR3 length: 15 amino acids. V dropped 5 bases and J dropped 7; count of bases not matched to a gene: 12. This CDR3 is CASSPRGTGTREQYF. Written as DNA, the CDR3 is TGTGCCAGCAGTCCACGGGGGACAGGGACGAGGGAGCAGTACTTC.

This clonotype occurred once. This chain connects TRBV6-4 to TRBJ1-1; 9 nucleotides match TRBD1. CDR3 length: 14 amino acids. V shed 6 bases, J shed 4 bases, and the junction held 6 bases outside the gene matches. Germline assignment: CDR1 MRHNA and CDR2 SNTAGT. As DNA, the CDR3 is TGTGCCAGCAGAATAGACAGGGGGTCCACTGAAGCTTTCTTT. It encodes CASRIDRGSTEAFF.

V is TRBV7-2 and J is TRBJ2-6; D is uncertain. The CDR3 runs 16 residues. From germline, CDR1 is SGHTA and CDR2 FQGNSA. The V end was cut by 3 bases, the J end by 0 bases, with 9 bases between. This CDR3 reads CASSFTVASGANVLTF. CDR3 in DNA: TGTGCCAGCAGCTTCACAGTAGCCTCTGGGGCCAACGTCCTGACTTTC.

This chain joins TRBV7-2 and TRBJ2-7; D is possibly TRBD2 (6 bases). The V end was cut by 1 base, the J end by 3 bases, with 13 bases between. Per germline, CDR1 SGHTA and CDR2 FQGNSA. The length of the CDR3 is 15 residues. For the CDR3, the DNA is TGTGCCAGCAGCTTAGGGGCGGGGCAACACTACGAGCAGTACTTC. This codes for CASSLGAGQHYEQYF.

The chain is built from TRBV2 and TRBJ2-7; 9 positions agree with TRBD1. Germline V gene sequence: CDR1 SNHLY, CDR2 FYNNEI. Germline trimming cut 4 bases from V and 0 bases from J; bases unmatched to any gene: 4. CDR3 length: 15 residues. CDR3 DNA: TGTGCCAGCAGTGTGGGACAGGGCGCCTCCTACGAGCAGTACTTC. Translated, it gives CASSVGQGASYEQYF.

This clonotype was counted only a few times. The chain carries TRBV7-2 and TRBJ1-2; 9 bases line up with TRBD1. The CDR3 is 14 residues long. Germline V gene data show CDR1 as SGHTA and CDR2 as FQGNSA. V was clipped by 1 base and J by 14 bases; unmatched bases: 11. The CDR3 protein is CASSLEGRTGEITF. In DNA form, the CDR3 reads TGTGCCAGCAGCTTAGAAGGTCGGACAGGGGAGATTACCTTC.

This clonotype turned up a few times. V usage is TRBV5-1 and J usage is TRBJ2-1; D unclear. The V end lost 6 bases, the J end lost 1 base, and 17 bases lay between the germline ends. The CDR3 spans 16 residues. Per the germline V gene, CDR1 is SGHRS and CDR2 is YFSETQ. This CDR3 is CASTFGKTSSYNEQFF. DNA of the CDR3: TGCGCCAGCACCTTCGGTAAAACTTCATCCTACAATGAGCAGTTCTTC.

A few counts support this clonotype. This sequence joins TRBV4-1 and TRBJ2-6; D is unresolved. Trimming took 4 bases from V and 2 from J, leaving 3 bases between them. The CDR3 length is 13 residues. CDR1 and CDR2 from the germline V gene are MGHRA and YSYEKL. The CDR3 reads CASSRAGANVLTF. The CDR3 bases are TGCGCCAGCAGCCGAGCTGGGGCCAACGTCCTGACTTTC.

The chain recombines TRBV7-2 with TRBJ2-3, with 10 nucleotides matching TRBD2. The CDR3 is made up of 17 amino acids. With V trimmed by 5 bases and J by 9 bases, 17 bases remained unmatched. Germline CDR1 reads SGHTA; CDR2 reads FQGNSA. Here the CDR3 reads CASSLSGGAGQIATQYF. As DNA, the CDR3 is TGTGCCAGCAGCCTCAGCGGGGGGGCCGGACAGATAGCAACGCAGTATTTT.

V usage is TRBV7-6 and J usage is TRBJ2-3, with D possibly TRBD2 on 5 matching bases. This CDR3 is 13 amino acids long. The V gene's germline CDR1 is SGHVS and CDR2 FNYEAQ. Trimming stripped 5 bases from V and 5 bases from J, with 11 bases between. The CDR3 bases are TGTGCCAGCAGCGGGCCGGGAATAGATACGCAGTATTTT. This encodes CASSGPGIDTQYF.

V usage is TRBV7-6 and J usage is TRBJ2-5; a weak D match, TRBD2 (5 bases). CDR1 and CDR2 (germline): SGHVS, FNYEAQ. The CDR3 totals 15 residues. With 5 bases removed from V and 0 bases from J, the gap between germline ends came to 13 bases. CDR3: CASSTQPGNQETQYF. CDR3 nucleotide sequence: TGTGCCAGCAGCACACAACCGGGGAACCAAGAGACCCAGTACTTC. The full variable domain, rest sourced from reference TRBV7-6 and TRBJ2-5, is GAGVSQSPRYKVTKRGQDVALRCDPISGHVSLYWYRQALGQGPEFLTYFNYEAQQDKSGLPNDRFSAERPEGSISTLTIQRTEQRDSAMYRCASSTQPGNQETQYFGPGTRLLVL.